This paragraph reports one TCR beta chain. What it recognizes is unknown. The data belong to a study of T cell responses to AZD1222 COVID-19 vaccine. Study findings and constraints: Rises in breadth and depth of Spike-specific TCRs came after two AZD1222 doses.

Produced via immunoSEQ multiplex PCR; TCRdb's table is partial and in-frame only. Of roughly 120,000 clones listed, about 87% were seen once; the top ten hold more than 14%. The receptor was isolated from an adult who received the AZD1222 COVID-19 vaccine. Specimen: peripheral blood, collected 28 days after the second AZD1222 dose.

The CDR3 is CASSYVGANTGELFF. The CDR3 nucleotides are TGTGCCAGCAGCTACGTAGGAGCGAACACCGGGGAGCTGTTTTTT. The chain combines TRBV5-5 with TRBJ2-2; D unclear. Looked up from germline, CDR1 is SGHKS and CDR2 is YYEKEE (reference sequence). CDR3 length: 15 amino acids. V lost 3 bases to trimming and J lost 0 bases, with 9 bases between them.